Presented here are 10 T cell receptor beta chains from one specimen sequenced in a study of blood T cells in healthy people across ages. Then a second PCR, running roughly 7 to 11 cycles, was carried out with a sample-barcoded 5' primer and a J-beta primer mix. TCRdb analysed the 5' RACE reads with MiXCR anew, one entry per CDR3 protein. Here the sample spans about 1.7 million distinct CDR3 sequences, approximately 28% being singletons. The specimen was blood. The receptors derive from a woman in her thirties in good health.

A few counts support this clonotype. This chain uses TRBV14 with TRBJ2-1; D not certain. V lost 0 bases, J lost 6 bases, and 9 bases lay in between. Germline values: CDR1 SGHDN, CDR2 FVKESK. CDR3 length equals 14 residues. The CDR3 region has the DNA TGTGCCAGCAGCCAAGATGTACTCTTCAATGAGCAGTTCTTC. The encoded protein is CASSQDVLFNEQFF.

The chain employs TRBV4-3 and TRBJ2-4; tentative D call: TRBD1 (5 bases). The J call may be faulty, since TRBJ2-5 better matches the DNA end. The CDR3 extends over 15 amino acids. Germline V gene data show CDR1 as LGHNA and CDR2 as YSLEER. The CDR3 here is CASSPRLIQTGTQYF. The DNA for the CDR3 is TGCGCCAGCAGCCCCCGCCTCATACAAACAGGGACCCAGTACTTC.

The chain recombines TRBV5-1 with TRBJ2-3, with TRBD2 matching 12 bases. Germline CDR1 SGHRS, CDR2 YFSETQ. The CDR3 is 17 residues long. V shed 0 bases, J shed 2 bases, and the junction held 4 bases outside the gene matches. The CDR3 sequence: CASSLGTSGDLTDTQYF. The CDR3 DNA is TGCGCCAGCAGCTTGGGGACTAGCGGGGACCTCACAGATACGCAGTATTTT.

The rearrangement uses TRBV12-3 or TRBV12-4 and TRBJ2-1, with 8 bases matching TRBD2. The length of the CDR3 is 16 residues. Germline trimming cut 4 bases from V and 6 bases from J; bases unmatched to any gene: 11. The CDR3 DNA reads TGTGCCAGCAGTTCCTGGGAGCTAGCGGGTCTCAATGAGCAGTTCTTC. As protein: CASSSWELAGLNEQFF.

The chain carries TRBV4-3 and TRBJ2-3, with 14 bases identical to TRBD2. This CDR3 comprises 20 residues. J gave up 4 bases and V 1 base, and 13 bases lay outside the gene matches. The germline CDR1 and CDR2 sequences are LGHNA and YSLEER. DNA for the CDR3: TGCGCCAGCAGCCAAGTTTACGGAGGGACTAGCGGGAGTACCTCAGATACGCAGTATTTT. It specifies CASSQVYGGTSGSTSDTQYF.

This rearrangement joins TRBV5-1 to TRBJ1-3, with D possibly TRBD1 on 6 matching bases. The CDR3 length is 13 residues. Trimming cost V 6 bases and J 2 bases, with 9 bases left between them. Germline lookup yields CDR1 SGHRS and CDR2 YFSETQ. CDR3 nucleotide sequence: TGCGCCAGCAAAACAGGGACTGGAAACACCATATATTTT. Translated, it gives CASKTGTGNTIYF.

This clonotype was counted at least ten times. The chain uses TRBV7-8 and TRBJ1-1; D not certain. V dropped 4 bases and J dropped 6 bases, with 15 bases sitting between them. There are 14 residues in the CDR3. The germline gives CDR1 SGHVS, CDR2 FQNEAQ. CDR3 amino acids: CASSSTPGWPEAFF. The CDR3 region has the DNA TGTGCCAGCAGCTCGACGCCAGGCTGGCCTGAAGCTTTCTTT.

Comments on this clonotype: One junction end does not reproduce the germline sequence, and a read error may be involved. The chain couples TRBV7-2 to TRBJ2-3; D not certain. The CDR3 loop spans 19 amino acids. Germline V gene data show CDR1 as SGHTA and CDR2 as FQGNSA. This CDR3 reads CASSLGSPEIRARTYTQYF. CDR3 DNA: TGTGCCAGCAGCTTAGGGTCACCCGAGATCAGAGCTCGCACATATACGCAGTATTTT.

The rearrangement joins TRBV20-1 to TRBJ1-2, with D possibly TRBD1 on 5 matching bases. V lost 5 bases, J lost 3 bases, and 10 bases lay in between. The CDR3 is made up of 12 amino acids. From germline, CDR1 is DFQATT and CDR2 SNEGSKA (reference sequence). CDR3 amino acids: CSAGGGYYGYTF. The CDR3 DNA reads TGCAGTGCTGGGGGGGGATACTATGGCTACACCTTC.

This rearrangement joins TRBV20-1 to TRBJ1-4, with a tentative D call TRBD1 (5 bases). Deletions cut 1 base from V and 8 bases from J, with 14 bases between. The CDR3 loop spans 14 amino acids. Germline CDR1 reads DFQATT; CDR2 reads SNEGSKA (reference sequence). DNA for the CDR3: TGCAGTGCTAGAGTTCAAGGGGAGTACGAAAAACTGTTTTTT. Translation: CSARVQGEYEKLFF.